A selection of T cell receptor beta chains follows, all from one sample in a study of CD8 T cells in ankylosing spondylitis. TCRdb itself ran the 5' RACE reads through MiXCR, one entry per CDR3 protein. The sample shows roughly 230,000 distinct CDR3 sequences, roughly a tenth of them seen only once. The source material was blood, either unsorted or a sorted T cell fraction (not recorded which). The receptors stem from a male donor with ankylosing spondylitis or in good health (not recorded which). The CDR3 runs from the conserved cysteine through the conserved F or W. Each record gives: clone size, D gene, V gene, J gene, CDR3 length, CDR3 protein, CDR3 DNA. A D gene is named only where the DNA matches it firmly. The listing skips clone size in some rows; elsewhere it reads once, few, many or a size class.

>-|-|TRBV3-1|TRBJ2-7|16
CASSQLPDAASYEQYF
TGTGCCAGCAGCCAACTCCCGGACGCCGCGTCCTACGAGCAGTACTTC
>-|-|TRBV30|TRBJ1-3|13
CAWRGVAGNTIYF
TGTGCCTGGAGGGGGGTGGCTGGAAACACCATATATTTT
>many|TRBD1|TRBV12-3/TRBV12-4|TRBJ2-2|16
CASRSSGGRNTGELFF
TGTGCCAGCAGGTCCTCAGGGGGCAGGAACACCGGGGAGCTGTTTTTT
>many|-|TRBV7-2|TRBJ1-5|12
CASSLMGQPQHF
TGTGCCAGCAGCTTAATGGGTCAGCCCCAGCATTTT
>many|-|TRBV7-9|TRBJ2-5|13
CASSSTLGLAQYF
TGTGCCAGCAGCTCGACTTTGGGGCTTGCCCAGTACTTC
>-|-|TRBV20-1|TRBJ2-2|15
CSARVDNQNTGELFF
TGCAGTGCTAGAGTCGACAACCAAAACACCGGGGAGCTGTTTTTT
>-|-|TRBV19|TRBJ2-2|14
CASSIAGTSGELFF
TGTGCCAGTAGTATCGCCGGAACCTCCGGGGAGCTGTTTTTT
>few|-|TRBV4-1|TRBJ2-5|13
CASSHGAEETQYF
TGCGCCAGCAGCCATGGTGCAGAGGAGACCCAGTACTTC
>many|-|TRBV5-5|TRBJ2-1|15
CASSLGISSYNEQFF
TGTGCCAGCAGCTTGGGGATCAGCTCCTACAATGAGCAGTTCTTC
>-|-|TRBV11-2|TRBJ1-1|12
CASSPRVSEAFF
TGTGCCAGCAGCCCTCGGGTGTCCGAAGCTTTCTTT
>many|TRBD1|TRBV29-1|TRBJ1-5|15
CSVTQGANGNQPQHF
TGCAGCGTTACACAGGGGGCCAATGGCAATCAGCCCCAGCATTTT
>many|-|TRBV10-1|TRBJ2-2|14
CASSESRGTGELFF
TGCGCCAGCAGTGAGTCGCGAGGAACCGGGGAGCTGTTTTTT
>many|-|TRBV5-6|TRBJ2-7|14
CASSSRAQGYEQYF
TGTGCCAGCAGCTCCCGGGCACAGGGCTACGAGCAGTACTTC
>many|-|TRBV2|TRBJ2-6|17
CASSGAVGGRRANVLTF
TGTGCCAGCAGTGGTGCTGTCGGGGGAAGGAGGGCCAACGTCCTGACTTTC
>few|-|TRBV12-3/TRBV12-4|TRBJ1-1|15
CASSPPGTPNTEAFF
TGTGCCAGCAGCCCCCCTGGGACCCCGAACACTGAAGCTTTCTTT
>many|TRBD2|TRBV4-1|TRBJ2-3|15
CASSLSGGSQDTQYF
TGCGCCAGCAGCCTTAGCGGGGGGTCACAAGATACGCAGTATTTT
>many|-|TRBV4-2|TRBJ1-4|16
CASSQDKGPEGEKLFF
TGTGCCAGCAGCCAAGATAAAGGCCCCGAGGGGGAAAAACTGTTTTTT
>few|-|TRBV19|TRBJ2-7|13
CASGGLDSYEQYF
TGTGCCAGTGGGGGGCTAGACTCCTACGAGCAGTACTTC
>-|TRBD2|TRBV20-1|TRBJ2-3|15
CSARRRGGLGDTQYF
TGCAGTGCTAGACGACGGGGAGGGCTGGGGGATACGCAGTATTTT
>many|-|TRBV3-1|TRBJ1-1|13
CASSQPGRTEAFF
TGTGCCAGCAGCCAACCAGGGAGGACTGAAGCTTTCTTT
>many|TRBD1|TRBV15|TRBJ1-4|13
CATSRDRGEKLFF
TGTGCCACCAGCCGGGACAGGGGGGAAAAACTGTTTTTT
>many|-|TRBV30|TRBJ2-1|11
CAWSVDIEQFF
TGTGCCTGGAGTGTAGATATTGAGCAGTTCTTC
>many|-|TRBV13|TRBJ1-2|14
CASSLGRQDYGYTF
TGTGCCAGCAGCTTAGGCAGACAGGACTATGGCTACACCTTC
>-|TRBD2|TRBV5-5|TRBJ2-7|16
CASSLYSGGGKYEQYF
TGTGCCAGCAGCTTGTATTCGGGGGGAGGCAAGTACGAGCAGTACTTC
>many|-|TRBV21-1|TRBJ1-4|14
CASSKGGCNEKLFF
TGTGCCAGCAGCAAAGGAGGGTGCAATGAAAAACTGTTTTTT
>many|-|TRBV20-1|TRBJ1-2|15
CSARDHDKLNYGYTF
TGCAGTGCTAGAGATCATGACAAACTCAACTATGGCTACACCTTC
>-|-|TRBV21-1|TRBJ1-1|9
CASGGEAFF
TGTGCCAGCGGGGGGGAAGCTTTCTTT
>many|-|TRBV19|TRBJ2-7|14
CASSKDWDPGEQYF
TGTGCCAGTAGTAAAGACTGGGACCCTGGGGAGCAGTACTTC
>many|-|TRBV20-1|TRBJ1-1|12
CSARGRGPEAFF
TGCAGTGCTCGAGGGAGGGGACCTGAAGCTTTCTTT
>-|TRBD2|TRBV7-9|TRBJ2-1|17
CASSLTPTSGSPNEQFF
TGTGCCAGCAGCTTAACCCCGACTAGCGGTTCCCCCAATGAGCAGTTCTTC
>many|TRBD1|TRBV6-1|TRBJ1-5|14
CASSPGQVHQPQHF
TGTGCCAGCAGTCCCGGACAGGTTCATCAGCCCCAGCATTTT
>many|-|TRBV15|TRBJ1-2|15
CATSRDGNSNYGYTF
TGTGCCACCAGCCGAGACGGGAATAGCAACTATGGCTACACCTTC
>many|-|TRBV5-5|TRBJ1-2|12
CASSLGLYGYTF
TGTGCCAGCAGCTTGGGCCTCTATGGCTACACCTTC
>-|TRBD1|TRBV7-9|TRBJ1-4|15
CASSYTGDFGEKLFF
TGTGCCAGCAGCTATACAGGGGATTTCGGTGAAAAACTGTTTTTT
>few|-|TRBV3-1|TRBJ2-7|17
CASSPTLGQPSSYEQYF
TGTGCCAGCAGCCCGACACTTGGGCAGCCGAGCTCCTACGAGCAGTACTTC
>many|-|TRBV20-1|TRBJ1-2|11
CSARVDYGYTF
TGCAGTGCTAGAGTAGACTATGGCTACACCTTC
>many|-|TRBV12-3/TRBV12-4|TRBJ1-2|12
CASSLRGYGYTF
TGTGCCAGCAGTCTCAGGGGTTATGGCTACACCTTC
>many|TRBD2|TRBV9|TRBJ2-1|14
CASSVSGGWNEQFF
TGTGCCAGCAGCGTCAGCGGGGGATGGAATGAGCAGTTCTTC
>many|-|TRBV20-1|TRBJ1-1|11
CSAQGTPEAFF
TGCAGTGCTCAGGGGACGCCTGAAGCTTTCTTT
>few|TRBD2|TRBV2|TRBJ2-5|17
CASSKATGLAGEETQYF
TGTGCCAGCAGTAAGGCAACGGGACTAGCGGGAGAAGAGACCCAGTACTTC
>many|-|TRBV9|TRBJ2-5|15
CASSASGSLGETQYF
TGTGCCAGCAGCGCCTCGGGATCCCTTGGGGAGACCCAGTACTTC
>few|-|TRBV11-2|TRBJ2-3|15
CASSFATGGTDTQYF
TGTGCCAGCAGCTTCGCAACCGGAGGCACAGATACGCAGTATTTT
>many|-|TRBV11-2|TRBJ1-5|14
CASSPGHVNQPQHF
TGTGCCAGCAGCCCGGGGCACGTCAATCAGCCCCAGCATTTT
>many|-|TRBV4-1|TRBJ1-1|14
CASSQEEGYTEAFF
TGCGCCAGCAGCCAAGAGGAGGGGTATACTGAAGCTTTCTTT
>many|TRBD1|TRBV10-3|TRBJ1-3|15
CATTGLPSSGNTIYF
TGTGCCACGACAGGGCTCCCGAGCTCTGGAAACACCATATATTTT
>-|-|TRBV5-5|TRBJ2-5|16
CASSLDPDMGRETQYF
TGTGCCAGCAGCTTGGATCCTGACATGGGAAGGGAGACCCAGTACTTC
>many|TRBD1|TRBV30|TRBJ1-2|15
CAWRASGTGVYGYTF
TGTGCCTGGAGAGCCTCCGGGACAGGGGTCTATGGCTACACCTTC
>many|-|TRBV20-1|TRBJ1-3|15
CSARGRGAHGNTIYF
TGCAGTGCTAGAGGTCGGGGCGCACATGGAAACACCATATATTTT
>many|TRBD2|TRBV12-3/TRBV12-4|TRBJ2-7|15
CASSIGLAGGIEQYF
TGTGCCAGCAGCATCGGACTAGCGGGAGGGATCGAGCAGTACTTC
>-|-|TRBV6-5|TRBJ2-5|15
CASSYEAGGQETQYF
TGTGCCAGCAGTTACGAGGCGGGCGGGCAAGAGACCCAGTACTTC
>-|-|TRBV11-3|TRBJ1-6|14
CASSLDIEFSPLHF
TGTGCCAGCAGCTTAGATATCGAATTTTCACCCCTCCACTTT
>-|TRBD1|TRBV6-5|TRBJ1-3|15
CASSYDRGLGNTIYF
TGTGCCAGCAGTTACGACAGGGGGCTAGGAAACACCATATATTTT
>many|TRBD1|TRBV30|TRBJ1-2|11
CAWDRGAGYTF
TGTGCCTGGGACAGGGGAGCTGGCTACACCTTC
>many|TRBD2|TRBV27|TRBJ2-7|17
CASSLLTSGRASYEQYF
TGTGCCAGCAGTTTGTTGACTAGCGGGAGGGCTTCCTACGAGCAGTACTTC
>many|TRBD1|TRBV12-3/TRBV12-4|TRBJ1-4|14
CASSRTGGNEKLFF
TGTGCCAGCAGTCGGACAGGGGGCAATGAAAAACTGTTTTTT
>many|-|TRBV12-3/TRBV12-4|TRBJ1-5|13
CASSLSLHQPQHF
TGTGCCAGCAGTTTGTCCCTGCATCAGCCCCAGCATTTT
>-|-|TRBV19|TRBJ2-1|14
CASSIAAGVNEQFF
TGTGCCAGTAGTATAGCGGCAGGGGTGAATGAGCAGTTCTTC
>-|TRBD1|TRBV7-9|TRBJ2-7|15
CASSLRTGGPNEQYF
TGTGCCAGCAGCCTACGTACAGGGGGCCCCAACGAGCAGTACTTC